This T cell receptor beta chain was documented in a study of shared clonotypes between healthy human individuals. Study conclusions and caveats: The low donor count limited represented genetic and exposure-history diversity. Relative to their counterparts shared across all four donors, non-shared clonotypes exhibited diminished generation probabilities. Sharing across four donors was highest in naive CD4 (around 5%) and lowest in memory CD8 (around 0.4%).

Germline CDR1 is MNHEY and CDR2 is SVGAGI. J gave up 5 bases and V 0 bases, and 3 bases lay outside the gene matches. The CDR3 loop spans 16 amino acids. Positively selected for CCR7, the CD45RO-negative cells used as naive CD8 cells excluded terminally differentiated effector memory CD45RA+ cells. Assay execution proceeded at the deep level. The method was immunoSEQ multiplex PCR; TCRdb's version includes in-frame clones alone and lacks a portion of them. The sample records about 1,800,000 clones, about 94% being singletons. Worth noting for this clone: Its specificity is unknown.

Sequenced material: naive CD8+ T cells sorted from blood. This sequence originates from a man between 18 and 35 years old in good health. This chain links TRBV6-5 with TRBJ2-2; 10 bases agree with TRBD2. CDR3 amino acids: CASSYSSSGSTGELFF. The CDR3 DNA is TGTGCCAGCAGTTACTCGTCTAGCGGGAGTACCGGGGAGCTGTTTTTT.